This TCR beta chain is from a study of shared clonotypes between healthy human individuals. Notes on the study in general: Several donors held about 5% of naive CD4 clonotypes in common. Deeper or shallower sequencing was expected to change how clonotypes are shared among donors. Inspection by rarefaction showed sorted-subset sequencing to be incomplete despite large depth.

It was at deep level that the assay was run. Sequencing was performed with immunoSEQ multiplex PCR; in TCRdb, only in-frame clones are kept and a portion is missing. The sample lists about 1.4 million clones, around 97% occurring once. Worth noting for this clone: The antigen is unknown.

The germline gives CDR1 SGHDN, CDR2 FVKESK. CDR3 size: 13 residues. Trimming stripped 1 base from V and 10 bases from J, with 12 bases between. The source is a man aged 25-40 years in good health. Sequences were obtained from naive CD4+ T cells sorted from blood. The subset was: CD45RA+ positively selected. V is TRBV14 and J is TRBJ2-3; maybe TRBD1 (5 bases). The CDR3 DNA follows: TGTGCCAGCAGCCAAGGAAGGGGTAGGGCGCAGTATTTT. Its protein product is CASSQGRGRAQYF.